This is a list of T cell receptor beta chains from one sample in a study of CD8 T cells in ankylosing spondylitis. TCRdb reanalysed the 5' RACE reads using MiXCR and keeps one entry per CDR3 protein. The sample shows hundreds of thousands of distinct CDR3 sequences, 12% of them seen only once. Specimen: blood, either unsorted or a sorted T cell fraction (not recorded which). The receptors were sampled from a male donor with ankylosing spondylitis. Each CDR3 is given with its conserved first and last residue. Each record gives: D gene, CDR3 length, V gene, clone size, J gene, CDR3 DNA, CDR3 protein. D genes are given only for firm matches. Clone size appears in some rows only: once, few, many, or a class for an expanded clone.

>.|18|TRBV6-1|few|TRBJ1-4
TGTGCCAGCAGTGAAGCTGTCGGGACGGGGGCAACTAATGAAAAACTGTTTTTT
CASSEAVGTGATNEKLFF
>.|15|TRBV3-1|few|TRBJ2-1
TGTGCCAGCAGCCACACAGGGGGGGGACTCCATGAGCAGTTCTTC
CASSHTGGGLHEQFF
>TRBD1|19|TRBV9|few|TRBJ2-6
TGTGCCAGCAGCCTCATTCCGGGACAGGGGGCAACTGGGGCCAACGTCCTGACTTTC
CASSLIPGQGATGANVLTF
>TRBD1|16|TRBV4-1|few|TRBJ2-2
TGCGCCAGCAGCCAAGTCCAGGGGGCTTGGACCGGGGAGCTGTTTTTT
CASSQVQGAWTGELFF
>TRBD2|13|TRBV6-2/TRBV6-3|few|TRBJ2-1
TGTGCCAGCAGTCCCGGGACTAGCAATAGGCAGTTCTTC
CASSPGTSNRQFF
>TRBD2|14|TRBV5-6|.|TRBJ2-3
TGTGCCAGCAGCCCTAGCGGTCCCCTAGATACGCAGTATTTT
CASSPSGPLDTQYF
>.|14|TRBV20-1|.|TRBJ1-2
TGCAGTGCCGACGCAACCGGACGGGCGAATGGCTACACCTTC
CSADATGRANGYTF
>TRBD1|14|TRBV6-5|few|TRBJ2-5
TGTGCCAGCAGTTACGGGACAGGGGCCCCGACCCAGTACTTC
CASSYGTGAPTQYF
>TRBD2|14|TRBV7-2|many|TRBJ2-1
TGTGCCAGCAGCTTATCGGGAGGGATCGCTGAGCAGTTCTTC
CASSLSGGIAEQFF
>.|14|TRBV5-1|few|TRBJ2-7
TGCGCCAGCAGCTCGACTTTCGGACAATACGAGCAGTACTTC
CASSSTFGQYEQYF
>.|16|TRBV6-2/TRBV6-3|.|TRBJ2-7
TGTGCCAGCAGTTACTCGAAACCATCGAGCTCCTACGAGCAGTACTTC
CASSYSKPSSSYEQYF
>.|13|TRBV19|.|TRBJ2-4
TGTGCCACCACGCTATCAGGAGAAAACATTCAGTACTTC
CATTLSGENIQYF
>TRBD1|15|TRBV9|few|TRBJ1-2
TGTGCCAGCAGCCCTCGACGCCGGACAGGGGTCGGCTACACCTTC
CASSPRRRTGVGYTF
>.|13|TRBV4-3|few|TRBJ2-7
TGCGCCAGCAGCCAAGACCCAGGAAAGGAGCAGTACTTC
CASSQDPGKEQYF
>.|14|TRBV6-1|few|TRBJ2-3
TGTGCCAGCAGTCCCGCGACCTACACAGATACGCAGTATTTT
CASSPATYTDTQYF
>.|12|TRBV5-6|many|TRBJ1-1
TGTGCCAGCAGCCTTACGGCTAGCCAAGCTTTCTTT
CASSLTASQAFF
>.|14|TRBV5-6|.|TRBJ1-1
TGTGCCAGCAGCAAAAAGACAATCTACACTGAAGCTTTCTTT
CASSKKTIYTEAFF
>.|15|TRBV10-2|few|TRBJ1-2
TGCGCCAGTACCCCCAGCAGGGAGCAAGACTATGGCTACACCTTC
CASTPSREQDYGYTF
>.|15|TRBV9|.|TRBJ1-6
TGTGCCAGCAGCTCGAGGTCTGTGGGAAATTCACCCCTCCACTTT
CASSSRSVGNSPLHF
>.|14|TRBV20-1|few|TRBJ1-1
TGCAGTGCTAGCATATTTCGTAGGGGCACTGAAGCTTTCTTT
CSASIFRRGTEAFF
>TRBD2|13|TRBV20-1|.|TRBJ2-7
TGCAGTGCTACGCGGGGGGCGACCTACGAGCAGTACTTC
CSATRGATYEQYF
>TRBD2|15|TRBV20-1|many|TRBJ2-7
TGCAGTGCTCCCTCGGCCCAGCGGGAGGCAAACGAGCAGTACTTC
CSAPSAQREANEQYF
>.|15|TRBV7-6|few|TRBJ1-6
TGTGCCAGCAGCTTGTACCAGCCCTATAATTCACCCCTCCACTTT
CASSLYQPYNSPLHF
>TRBD2|14|TRBV20-1|few|TRBJ2-5
TGCAGTGCTACAAAAGCGGGAATCAAAGAGACCCAGTACTTC
CSATKAGIKETQYF
>.|14|TRBV4-1|many|TRBJ1-1
TGCGCCAGCAGCCAGCCAGGGAGGGCCACTGAAGCTTTCTTT
CASSQPGRATEAFF
>.|14|TRBV6-2/TRBV6-3|.|TRBJ2-2
TGTGCCAGCAGTCTACCAGAGAACACCGGGGAGCTGTTTTTT
CASSLPENTGELFF
>.|15|TRBV6-1|few|TRBJ2-1
TGTGCCAGCAGAAAGGTTCTAGGGAGAGGCGGTGAGCAGTTCTTC
CASRKVLGRGGEQFF
>TRBD1|15|TRBV5-1|.|TRBJ1-1
TGCGCCAGCAGCTTAACCGGGACAGGGGGAACTGAAGCTTTCTTT
CASSLTGTGGTEAFF
>TRBD1|13|TRBV20-1|.|TRBJ1-1
TGCAGTGCCAAGGACAGGGGGCTCACTGAAGCTTTCTTT
CSAKDRGLTEAFF
>TRBD1|19|TRBV9|.|TRBJ1-2
TGTGCCAGCAGCGTAGGGGTATCGGGACAGGGGGCAGGAATCTATGGCTACACCTTC
CASSVGVSGQGAGIYGYTF
>.|13|TRBV7-2|many|TRBJ1-2
TGTGCCAGCAGGTCCCAAGGGAGCTATGGCTACACCTTC
CASRSQGSYGYTF
>TRBD1|12|TRBV29-1|many|TRBJ2-1
TGCAGCGTTAAGAACAGGGGGGATGAGCAGTTCTTC
CSVKNRGDEQFF
>.|16|TRBV20-1|many|TRBJ2-1
TGCAGTGCTAGAGATAGGCGAACCGGGGACCATAATGAGCAGTTCTTC
CSARDRRTGDHNEQFF
>.|15|TRBV7-2|.|TRBJ2-1
TGTGCCAGCAGCTTCGGGCTTAGCTCCTACAATGAGCAGTTCTTC
CASSFGLSSYNEQFF
>.|14|TRBV20-1|many|TRBJ2-1
TGCAGTGCCCAAGCAGCGGTCTCCTACAATGAGCAGTTCTTC
CSAQAAVSYNEQFF
>TRBD2|15|TRBV12-3/TRBV12-4|.|TRBJ2-7
TGTGCCAGCAGTCCTCTAGCGGGGGCAAACTACGAGCAGTACTTC
CASSPLAGANYEQYF
>.|15|TRBV6-5|few|TRBJ1-1
TGTGCCAGCAGTTACAGTAAAGGGATGAACACTGAAGCTTTCTTT
CASSYSKGMNTEAFF
>TRBD2|17|TRBV5-1|few|TRBJ2-5
TGCGCCAGCAGCCCGAATTTTCTAGCGGGATTCCAAGAGACCCAGTACTTC
CASSPNFLAGFQETQYF
>.|16|TRBV12-3/TRBV12-4|few|TRBJ2-7
TGTGCCAGCAGTTTAATTCAGGGCCGCCTCTCCTACGAGCAGTACTTC
CASSLIQGRLSYEQYF
>.|13|TRBV3-1|.|TRBJ2-7
TGTGCCAGCAGTCGTACCCCCGTCGGCGAGCAGTACTTC
CASSRTPVGEQYF
>.|14|TRBV7-2|many|TRBJ2-7
TGTGCCAGCAGCTCCCACCAAGCTTCCTACGAGCAGTACTTC
CASSSHQASYEQYF
>TRBD1|16|TRBV5-1|many|TRBJ1-5
TGCGCCAGCAGCTCGGGGACAGGGACAATGGGTCAGCCCCAGCATTTT
CASSSGTGTMGQPQHF
>TRBD1|16|TRBV6-1|.|TRBJ2-7
TGTGCCAGCAGCCCGTACGGACAGGGAGAAACCTACGAGCAGTACTTC
CASSPYGQGETYEQYF
>.|14|TRBV7-6|many|TRBJ2-2
TGTGCCAGCAGCGTCTCGTCCGGAGCCGGGGAGCTGTTTTTT
CASSVSSGAGELFF
>.|14|TRBV20-1|.|TRBJ1-2
TGCAGTGCTTCACAGGGTCGATCGTTCTATGGCTACACCTTC
CSASQGRSFYGYTF
>.|12|TRBV5-6|few|TRBJ2-2
TGTGCCAGCAGCTTGAAGGGCGGGGAGCTGTTTTTT
CASSLKGGELFF
>.|14|TRBV7-8|few|TRBJ2-7
TGTGCCAGCAGCCTAGGAGAGGGGGGGTACGAGCAGTACTTC
CASSLGEGGYEQYF
>.|15|TRBV20-1|few|TRBJ2-6
TGCAGTGCTAACGGCTACCTCTCTGGGGCCAACGTCCTGACTTTC
CSANGYLSGANVLTF
>.|14|TRBV4-3|many|TRBJ1-2
TGCGCCAGCAGCCAAGGATCATGGCTCTATGGCTACACCTTC
CASSQGSWLYGYTF
>.|15|TRBV6-1|.|TRBJ1-5
TGTGCCAGCAGACGGGCGCCGGTTGGCAATCAGCCCCAGCATTTT
CASRRAPVGNQPQHF
>.|15|TRBV4-3|.|TRBJ2-2
TGCGCCAGCAGCCAAGCCCCGCAGTTCACCGGGGAGCTGTTTTTT
CASSQAPQFTGELFF